Below, 19 T cell receptor beta chains from the same sample are listed, as sequenced in a study of glioma-infiltrating T cells listed by TCRdb under 2016. Sequencing instrument: Illumina MiSeq. The iRepertoire nested amplicon-rescue multiplex PCR (arm-PCR) platform was used to amplify TCR alpha and beta CDR3 regions from RNA. TCRdb reprocessing: public reads trimmed at Q25 with fastp, clones called with MiXCR, in-frame beta chains kept. Every distinct CDR3 protein forms one entry, paired with its most common genes and DNA. Within this sample are about 180,000 distinct CDR3 sequences, with 43% of them counted one time only. In total, the top ten clones hold around 5.3% of the sample. Sequenced sample: glioma tissue, nonneoplastic brain tissue, or PBMCs (not recorded which). The receptors were gathered from a human donor with low-grade glioma or glioblastoma, undergoing nonglioma brain surgery, or in good health (not recorded which).

The chain recombines TRBV3-1 with TRBJ1-1; D unclear. The CDR3 runs to 14 residues. The germline V and J ends were trimmed by 6 bases and 6 bases, with 17 bases remaining between them. Germline CDR1 reads LGHDT; CDR2 reads YNNKEL (reference sequence). The CDR3 loop reads CASSHTVHEPEAFF. The CDR3 nucleotides are TGTGCCAGCAGTCACACCGTACACGAACCTGAAGCTTTCTTT.

This clonotype was seen a single time. Just one base apart from a much larger clone, this may be a read error. As the CDR3 is not closed by the conserved phenylalanine or tryptophan, this likely results from a read error. The chain has TRBV7-2 and TRBJ2-3, with 8 bases fitting TRBD1. The CDR3 sequence is 15 residues long. Trimming at V came to 6 bases and at J to 1 base, leaving 6 bases not matched to a gene. In germline, CDR1 is SGHTA, CDR2 FQGNSA. CDR3 in DNA: TGTGCCAGCAGAAGACAGGGGACTGGCACAGATACGCAGTATCTT. This codes for CASRRQGTGTDTQYL.

Notes on this clonotype: The conserved phenylalanine or tryptophan normally closing the CDR3 is absent here, so this likely arose from a read error. The rearrangement uses TRBV28 and TRBJ2-7; the match to TRBD2 covers 8 bases. V was pared by 6 bases and J by 0 bases, with 1 base of the junction left unmatched. The CDR3 extends over 13 amino acids. Germline loops: CDR1 MDHEN, CDR2 SYDVKM. The CDR3 region is CASSSGSSYEQYS. As DNA, the CDR3 is TGTGCCAGCAGCAGCGGGAGCTCCTACGAGCAGTACTCC.

The chain recombines TRBV6-5 with TRBJ1-5; weak D call: TRBD1 (6 bases). V lost 5 bases to trimming and J lost 14 bases, with 22 bases between them. CDR3 length: 14 amino acids. Germline loops: CDR1 MNHEY, CDR2 SVGAGI. DNA of the CDR3: TGTGCCAGCAGTCGCCGGGCGGGGGGGCAGCCAAAGCATTTT. Amino acid sequence: CASSRRAGGQPKHF.

This clonotype was found many times. V usage is TRBV28 and J usage is TRBJ2-3, with no clear D. CDR3 length equals 13 residues. Trimming stripped 6 bases from V and 0 bases from J, with 7 bases between. The V gene's germline CDR1 is MDHEN and CDR2 SYDVKM. CDR3 in DNA: TGTGCCAGCAGCCCCCCCAGCACAGATACGCAGTATTTT. This translates into CASSPPSTDTQYF. The full variable domain, its missing parts supplied by reference TRBV28 and TRBJ2-3, is DVKVTQSSRYLVKRTGEKVFLECVQDMDHENMFWYRQDPGLGLRLIYFSYDVKMKEKGDIPEGYSVSREKKERFSLILESASTNQTSMYLCASSPPSTDTQYFGPGTRLTVL.

Points on this clonotype: Given a much more abundant clone one base away, this may be a read error. The chain uses TRBV19 and TRBJ2-3; no clear D gene. CDR3 size: 13 residues. The germline V gene encodes CDR1 LNHDA and CDR2 SQIVND (reference sequence). Trimming took 10 bases from V and 2 from J, leaving 13 bases between them. CDR3 protein: CATRSTTTDTQYF. As DNA, the CDR3 is TGTGCCACCAGATCCACAACCACAGATACGCAGTATTTT.

The chain joins TRBV19 to TRBJ1-3, with 7 bases fitting TRBD1. This CDR3 has 14 amino acids. Germline CDR1 reads LNHDA; CDR2 reads SQIVND (reference sequence). J lost 0 bases, V lost 10 bases, and 6 bases had no gene match. The CDR3 sequence: CATRQGPSGNTIYF. The CDR3 DNA follows: TGTGCCACACGACAGGGTCCCTCTGGAAACACCATATATTTT.

Points on this clonotype: This may stem from a read error, because a much larger clone lies one nucleotide away. The CDR3 here is CSATAGTSGTQKDYEQYF. The CDR3 nucleotides are TGCAGTGCTACCGCCGGGACTAGCGGGACTCAAAAAGACTACGAGCAGTACTTC. The chain couples TRBV20-1 to TRBJ2-7; 13 bases map to TRBD2. The germline V gene encodes CDR1 DFQATT and CDR2 SNEGSKA (reference sequence). V was clipped by 4 bases and J by 3 bases; unmatched bases: 15. This CDR3 contains 18 residues.

This clonotype was observed at least ten times. One end of the junction varies from germline; a read error may be responsible. This chain uses TRBV20-1 with TRBJ1-5; no clear D gene. The CDR3 loop spans 15 amino acids. The germline CDR1 and CDR2 sequences are DFQATT and SNEGSKA (reference sequence). The CDR3 sequence: CSARSGIRGDQPQHF. The CDR3 DNA sequence: TGCAGCGCTAGATCGGGGATTCGTGGGGATCAGCCCCAGCATTTT.

The rearrangement joins TRBV7-2 to TRBJ1-2; 7 nucleotides line up with TRBD1. Germline V gene sequence: CDR1 SGHTA, CDR2 FQGNSA. Trimming cost V 4 bases and J 0 bases; bases outside gene matches: 11. CDR3 size: 17 residues. CDR3 in amino acids: CASSSRDSGLANYGYTF. CDR3 nucleotides: TGTGCCAGCAGCTCCCGGGACAGCGGGTTAGCTAACTATGGCTACACCTTC.

A remark on this clonotype: One junction end does not reproduce the germline sequence, and a read error may be involved. This sequence joins TRBV6-9 and TRBJ2-7; 7 nucleotides line up with TRBD2. This CDR3 comprises 14 residues. Germline CDR1 and CDR2: MNHGY and SVAAGI. The CDR3 DNA is TGTGCCAGCAGTTCCCGACTAGCTGATTACGAGCTGTACTTC. Protein sequence: CASSSRLADYELYF.

With respect to this clonotype: Its ends do not fully match the called genes, so a read error is possible. The chain employs TRBV5-4 and TRBJ1-2; D remains ambiguous. The length of the CDR3 is 13 residues. Germline-derived CDR1 and CDR2 are SGHNT and YYREEE (reference sequence). In DNA form, the CDR3 reads TGTGCCAGCAGCTTGGCGGCGAACTATTGCTACACCTTC. Translated: CASSLAANYCYTF.

Concerning this clonotype: The junction does not match germline at one end; this may be a read error. J is TRBJ1-5 and V is TRBV6-6; D is uncertain. The CDR3 sequence is 13 residues long. Germline V CDR1 and CDR2: MNHNY, SVGAGI (reference sequence). The CDR3 protein is CASTPPSDHPQHF. CDR3 DNA: TGTGCCAGCACCCCACCAAGTGATCACCCCCAGCATTTT.

Of note for this clonotype: The CDR3 does not end in the conserved phenylalanine or tryptophan, so this is likely a read error. The V call is TRBV2, the J call TRBJ1-2; weak D call: TRBD1 (6 bases). V was shortened by 7 bases and J by 7 bases, with 19 bases between the two germline ends. The germline CDR1 and CDR2 sequences are SNHLY and FYNNEI. The CDR3 sequence is 14 residues long. The CDR3 loop is CASKIQGADGGYTL. CDR3 DNA: TGTGCCAGCAAAATACAGGGAGCTGATGGTGGCTACACCTTA.

As concerns this clonotype: A much more abundant neighbour one base away suggests this may be a read error. The V gene is TRBV28, the J gene TRBJ2-1; 10 bases are shared with TRBD2. CDR3 length: 15 residues. Per germline, CDR1 MDHEN and CDR2 SYDVKM. With V trimmed by 6 bases and J by 8 bases, 10 bases remained unmatched. The CDR3 region has the DNA TGTGCCAGCAGCCCCCCGGGACTAGCGCTCTATGAGCAGTTCTTC. This encodes CASSPPGLALYEQFF.

This chain joins TRBV18 and TRBJ2-1; 10 bases are a match to TRBD2. CDR1 is KGHSH, CDR2 LQKENI, per germline. Losses at the gene ends were 4 bases for V and 3 bases for J; bases not matched to a gene: 3. The CDR3 spans 15 residues. The CDR3 here is CASSLGLASYNEQFF. The CDR3 DNA is TGTGCCAGCTCACTGGGACTAGCGAGCTACAATGAGCAGTTCTTC. Based on the CDR3 plus reference TRBV18 and TRBJ2-1, the full variable domain is NAGVMQNPRHLVRRRGQEARLRCSPMKGHSHVYWYRQLPEEGLKFMVYLQKENIIDESGMPKERFSAEFPKEGPSILRIQQVVRGDSAAYFCASSLGLASYNEQFFGPGTRLTVL.

A word on this clonotype: Sequence at one end of the junction differs from germline and may be a read error. The CDR3 nucleotides are TGTGCCAGCAGTCAGAATAGCTGGAGCACAGATGCGCAGTATTTT. Translating gives CASSQNSWSTDAQYF. The gene calls are TRBV28 and TRBJ2-3; D not certain. The length of the CDR3 is 15 residues. Germline CDR1 is MDHEN and CDR2 is SYDVKM.

This clonotype has only one observation. The junction differs from germline at one of its ends, possibly a read error. The CDR3 bases are TGCAGTGCTAGTGATACGACAGCAAGTAACTATGGCTACAACTTC. Encoded protein: CSASDTTASNYGYNF. The gene calls are TRBV20-1 and TRBJ1-2, with D possibly matching TRBD1 (5 bases). The CDR3 runs 15 residues. From germline, CDR1 is DFQATT and CDR2 SNEGSKA (reference sequence).

This clonotype was seen many times. The rearrangement links TRBV28 to TRBJ1-1; tentatively, D is TRBD1 (5 bases). V gave up 8 bases and J gave up 0 bases, with 7 bases separating them. The CDR3 extends over 12 amino acids. CDR1 MDHEN and CDR2 SYDVKM come from the germline V gene. CDR3 amino acids: CASGALNTEAFF. The CDR3 DNA follows: TGTGCCAGCGGGGCCCTGAACACTGAAGCTTTCTTT. Together with reference TRBV28 and TRBJ1-1, the CDR3 gives the full variable domain: DVKVTQSSRYLVKRTGEKVFLECVQDMDHENMFWYRQDPGLGLRLIYFSYDVKMKEKGDIPEGYSVSREKKERFSLILESASTNQTSMYLCASGALNTEAFFGQGTRLTVV.